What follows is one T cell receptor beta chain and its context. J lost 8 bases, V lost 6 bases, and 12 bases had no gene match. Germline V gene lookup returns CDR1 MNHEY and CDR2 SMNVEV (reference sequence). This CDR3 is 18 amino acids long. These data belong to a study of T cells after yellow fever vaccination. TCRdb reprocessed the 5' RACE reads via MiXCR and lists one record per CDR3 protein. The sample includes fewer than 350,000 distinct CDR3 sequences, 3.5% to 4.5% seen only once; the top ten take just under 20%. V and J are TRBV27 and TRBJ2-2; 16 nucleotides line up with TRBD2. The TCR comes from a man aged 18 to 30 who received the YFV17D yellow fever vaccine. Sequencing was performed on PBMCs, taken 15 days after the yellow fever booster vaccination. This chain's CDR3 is CASSLPGLAGGPRGELFF. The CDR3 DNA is TGTGCCAGCAGCTTACCGGGACTAGCGGGGGGGCCCAGAGGGGAGCTGTTTTTT.